The clone carrying this T cell receptor (beta chain) was seen more than once but under ten times. What it binds is not known. Extraction of PBMCs used 8.5 to 10 ml of fresh peripheral blood. The source of the sample is a study of T cells in Graves' hyperthyroidism and ophthalmopathy. Study-level points and caveats: Within blood appeared most thyroid clonotypes that had expanded above 0.001.

With 0 bases removed from V and 5 bases from J, the gap between germline ends came to 10 bases. The CDR3 has 13 amino acids. Per the germline V gene, CDR1 is DFQATT and CDR2 is SNEGSKA (reference sequence). TCR beta CDR3 regions were amplified from RNA transcripts. RT-PCR in the first round (using the HTBI primer set) targeted the TCR CDR3. A single record per CDR3 protein comes from TCRdb applying MiXCR to the multiplex PCR reads. Of over 200,000 distinct CDR3 sequences in the sample, 14% to 15% were seen once. The chain joins TRBV20-1 to TRBJ1-1, with unresolved D. The clonotype was recovered from a woman aged 40 to 50 with Graves' hyperthyroidism that later progressed to Graves' ophthalmopathy. What was sequenced was blood. The CDR3 DNA reads TGCAGTGCTAGAGAATGGTACGGGACTGAAGCTTTCTTT. Translated, it gives CSAREWYGTEAFF.